The clone carrying this T cell receptor (beta chain) has ten or more counts. TCRdb recomputed calls from the PCR reads with MiXCR, one row per CDR3 protein. The repertoire holds 3,500 or so distinct CDR3 sequences, 16% seen once, with 20% to 30% in the top ten. Germline V gives CDR1 SGHRS, CDR2 YFSETQ. This CDR3 spans 12 amino acids. Deletions cut 6 bases from V and 5 bases from J, with 12 bases between. The entry originates in a study of tumor-infiltrating lymphocytes in oesophageal squamous cell carcinoma. This TCR came from a male donor with esophageal squamous cell carcinoma. Sequences were obtained from esophageal tumor tissue. The chain employs TRBV5-1 and TRBJ2-7; unclear D gene. CDR3 region: CASNVNDHEQYF. In nucleotides, the CDR3 is TGCGCCAGCAACGTCAACGACCACGAGCAGTACTTC.